These 29 T cell receptor beta chains originate from one sample sequenced in a study of blood T cells in healthy people across ages. Next came a second PCR, run for about 7 to 11 cycles, which used a sample-barcoded 5' primer along with a J-beta primer mix. MiXCR, run by TCRdb on the 5' RACE reads, gives a single entry per CDR3 protein. The data show around 1,600,000 distinct CDR3 sequences, approximately 43% seen once. Input material: blood. All receptors come from a woman between 18 and 29 years old in good health.

V gene TRBV6-2 or TRBV6-3 combines with J gene TRBJ1-2, with D uncertain. The germline gives CDR1 MNHEY, CDR2 SVGEGT. V lost 5 bases, J lost 3 bases, and 19 bases lay in between. The CDR3 is 16 residues long. CDR3 DNA: TGTGCCAGCAGTCCGAGCGAGTACTTTAGAGACTATGGCTACACCTTC. It encodes CASSPSEYFRDYGYTF.

Only a few counts were recorded for this clonotype. This chain joins TRBV24-1 and TRBJ1-1; weak D call: TRBD1 (5 bases). Trimming removed 4 bases from V and 3 bases from J, with 14 bases in between. Germline assignment: CDR1 KGHDR and CDR2 SFDVKD. There are 15 residues in the CDR3. The CDR3 protein is CATSDLGTEYTEAFF. CDR3 nucleotide sequence: TGTGCCACCAGTGACCTAGGGACCGAATACACTGAAGCTTTCTTT.

This clonotype was seen a handful of times. CDR3 nucleotide sequence: TGCGCCAGCAGCCAAGCGCAGGGAAGAGTGGAGACCCAGTACTTC. As protein: CASSQAQGRVETQYF. V gene TRBV4-3 combines with J gene TRBJ2-5; D is perhaps TRBD1 (5 bases). Germline V gene data show CDR1 as LGHNA and CDR2 as YSLEER. The ends were cut back, 1 base at V and 5 bases at J, with 14 bases in the middle. The CDR3 covers 15 residues.

The chain links TRBV5-1 to TRBJ2-1, with 10 bases lining up with TRBD1. Germline V lookup: CDR1 SGHRS, CDR2 YFSETQ. Trimming at V came to 3 bases and at J to 7 bases, leaving 10 bases not matched to a gene. This CDR3 is 16 amino acids long. The CDR3 here is CASSWGDRGRENEQFF. DNA for the CDR3: TGCGCCAGCAGCTGGGGGGACAGGGGTCGTGAGAATGAGCAGTTCTTC.

This clonotype appeared many times. The genes are TRBV27 and TRBJ1-2; maybe TRBD1 (6 bases). The CDR3 consists of 14 residues. Germline lookup yields CDR1 MNHEY and CDR2 SMNVEV (reference sequence). V was clipped by 1 base and J by 4 bases, with 10 bases between them. The CDR3 DNA follows: TGTGCCAGCAGTTTATTGGGAGGGGGCTATGGCTACACCTTC. Translated: CASSLLGGGYGYTF.

This clonotype has more than one count but fewer than ten. V and J are TRBV4-3 and TRBJ2-7; D remains unclear. Trimming removed 1 base at V and 1 base at J, with 8 bases between. The CDR3 has 14 amino acids. Germline values: CDR1 LGHNA, CDR2 YSLEER. The CDR3 sequence is CASSQAAASYEQYF. CDR3 DNA: TGCGCCAGCAGCCAAGCAGCAGCGTCCTACGAGCAGTACTTC.

Comment on this clonotype: This likely comes from a read error, as the CDR3 has no conserved phenylalanine or tryptophan at its end. The rearrangement uses TRBV12-3 or TRBV12-4 and TRBJ2-3; D is unresolved. V was clipped by 1 base and J by 2 bases, with 7 bases between them. The CDR3 is made up of 14 amino acids. The CDR3 reads CASSLVQTTDTQYS. CDR3 nucleotides: TGTGCCAGCAGTTTAGTACAGACCACAGATACGCAGTATTCT.

The chain combines TRBV6-5 with TRBJ1-2; D ambiguous. Germline lookup yields CDR1 MNHEY and CDR2 SVGAGI. The CDR3 length is 13 residues. Trimming pared 1 base from V and 2 bases from J, leaving 5 bases between. The CDR3 region is CASSYYFNYGYTF. DNA of the CDR3: TGTGCCAGCAGTTACTACTTCAACTATGGCTACACCTTC.

This chain links TRBV28 with TRBJ2-5; 16 nucleotides align to TRBD2. The end of the DNA aligns better with TRBJ2-1, so the J call may be wrong. CDR3 length: 19 residues. CDR1 is MDHEN, CDR2 SYDVKM, per germline. The CDR3 sequence: CASSLRGLAGGKYQETQFF. As DNA, the CDR3 is TGTGCCAGCAGTTTAAGGGGACTAGCGGGAGGGAAGTACCAAGAGACCCAGTTCTTC.

The CDR3, as DNA: TGTGCCACCAGTGATTTGGCGGACAGCCTCTATGGCTACACCTTC. Its translation is CATSDLADSLYGYTF. The chain uses TRBV24-1 and TRBJ1-2; a weak D match, TRBD1 (6 bases). This CDR3 has 15 residues. In germline, CDR1 is KGHDR, CDR2 SFDVKD. V gave up 0 bases and J gave up 4 bases, with 11 bases separating them.

This sequence joins TRBV3-1 and TRBJ2-1; D is ambiguous. Trimming left V 5 bases short and J 7 bases short, with 12 bases between. The germline gives CDR1 LGHDT, CDR2 YNNKEL (reference sequence). The CDR3 consists of 13 residues. As DNA, the CDR3 is TGTGCCAGCAGCTGGGCTAGTCATAATGAGCAGTTCTTC. Residues: CASSWASHNEQFF.

This clonotype was seen a few times. The chain employs TRBV29-1 and TRBJ2-2, with D unresolved. CDR3 length: 12 amino acids. Germline values: CDR1 SQVTM, CDR2 ANQGSEA. With 6 bases removed from V and 6 bases from J, the gap between germline ends came to 11 bases. The CDR3 nucleotides read TGCAGCGTGGAAAGCATGTCCGGGGAGCTGTTTTTT. It specifies CSVESMSGELFF.

The V call is TRBV12-3 or TRBV12-4, the J call TRBJ1-2, with D perhaps TRBD1 (5 bases). The CDR3 extends over 14 amino acids. V was pared by 2 bases and J by 8 bases, with 15 bases between. The CDR3 DNA sequence: TGTGCCAGCAGTTTAAATGGAGGGGTTAAAGGCTACACCTTC. Translating it yields CASSLNGGVKGYTF.

V gene TRBV24-1 combines with J gene TRBJ2-2; D might be TRBD2 (6 bases). The CDR3 runs 15 residues. V shed 9 bases and J shed 3 bases, with 16 bases lying between them. Germline CDR1 reads KGHDR; CDR2 reads SFDVKD. CDR3: CATYRRDSDTGELFF. CDR3 DNA: TGTGCCACCTACCGGAGGGATTCGGACACCGGGGAGCTGTTTTTT.

At least ten counts were recorded for this clonotype. The chain couples TRBV4-1 to TRBJ2-7; D unresolved. This CDR3 comprises 13 residues. Trimming stripped 3 bases from V and 2 bases from J, with 8 bases between. Germline-derived CDR1 and CDR2 are MGHRA and YSYEKL. The CDR3 loop reads CASSHGSAYEQYF. In nucleotides, the CDR3 is TGCGCCAGCAGCCACGGGTCCGCCTACGAGCAGTACTTC.

This clonotype was recorded a few times. In DNA, the CDR3 is TGCAGCGCGTCGGTTGGGGCCAACGTCCTGACTTTC. This codes for CSASVGANVLTF. The V gene is TRBV29-1, the J gene TRBJ2-6; D is undetermined. The germline V gene encodes CDR1 SQVTM and CDR2 ANQGSEA. The CDR3 runs 12 residues. Trimming removed 7 bases from V and 3 bases from J, with 7 bases in between.

The chain is built from TRBV9 and TRBJ2-7, with 7 bases identical to TRBD1. From germline, CDR1 is SGDLS and CDR2 YYNGEE. This CDR3 comprises 16 residues. Losses at the gene ends were 3 bases for V and 0 bases for J; bases not matched to a gene: 9. CDR3 protein: CASSDSETGSSYEQYF. CDR3 nucleotide sequence: TGTGCCAGCAGCGACAGCGAGACAGGGAGCTCCTACGAGCAGTACTTC.

The rearrangement joins TRBV7-9 to TRBJ1-2, with a tentative D call TRBD1 (6 bases). Per the germline V gene, CDR1 is SEHNR and CDR2 is FQNEAQ (reference sequence). The CDR3 runs to 15 residues. V lost 5 bases to trimming and J lost 5 bases, with 18 bases between them. This CDR3 reads CASSPGGGQKYGYTF. The DNA for the CDR3 is TGTGCCAGCAGCCCAGGAGGGGGGCAAAAATATGGCTACACCTTC.

This chain uses TRBV11-2 with TRBJ2-1; D is perhaps TRBD1 or TRBD2 (5 bases each). The CDR3 runs to 16 residues. With 5 bases removed from V and 4 bases from J, the gap between germline ends came to 18 bases. CDR1 is SGHAT, CDR2 FQNNGV, per germline. In DNA, the CDR3 is TGTGCCAGCAGCACCGAGGGGCAGAACCCTTACAATGAGCAGTTCTTC. Translating it yields CASSTEGQNPYNEQFF. The full variable domain, rest sourced from reference TRBV11-2 and TRBJ2-1, is EAGVAQSPRYKIIEKRQSVAFWCNPISGHATLYWYQQILGQGPKLLIQFQNNGVVDDSQLPKDRFSAERLKGVDSTLKIQPAKLEDSAVYLCASSTEGQNPYNEQFFGPGTRLTVL.

The rearrangement uses TRBV12-3 or TRBV12-4 and TRBJ1-4, with D maybe TRBD1 (6 bases). Trimming pared 8 bases from V and 5 bases from J, leaving 21 bases between. The CDR3 runs to 16 residues. The CDR3 nucleotides read TGTGCCAGCCTCCCGACAGGCGGGGGCTCGAATGAAAAACTGTTTTTT. Translation gives CASLPTGGGSNEKLFF.

In its sample, this clonotype was seen once. The V and J genes are TRBV6-5 and TRBJ1-2, with no clear D. Per the germline V gene, CDR1 is MNHEY and CDR2 is SVGAGI. V was clipped by 6 bases and J by 6 bases, with 11 bases between them. This CDR3 has 12 residues. The CDR3: CASRSISHGYTF. The CDR3 DNA follows: TGTGCCAGCAGATCTATCTCCCATGGCTACACCTTC.

This clonotype was picked up a small number of times. This chain uses TRBV27 with TRBJ2-5, with D perhaps matching TRBD1 (5 bases). Trimming shortened V by 1 base and J by 1 base, and 13 bases separated the two germline ends. The CDR3 runs to 16 residues. Germline V gene data show CDR1 as MNHEY and CDR2 as SMNVEV (reference sequence). CDR3 sequence: CASSLLGSGRQETQYF. DNA of the CDR3: TGTGCCAGCAGTTTATTGGGGTCAGGGCGCCAAGAGACCCAGTACTTC.

This clonotype was counted once. This rearrangement joins TRBV11-2 to TRBJ1-1; no definite D call. Trimming took 3 bases from V and 3 from J, leaving 11 bases between them. This CDR3 contains 14 residues. Germline CDR1 is SGHAT and CDR2 is FQNNGV. The CDR3 here is CASSFREGYTEAFF. The CDR3 DNA follows: TGTGCCAGCAGCTTCCGGGAGGGTTACACTGAAGCTTTCTTT.

The chain employs TRBV6-2 or TRBV6-3 and TRBJ1-1; no clear D gene. Deletions cut 6 bases from V and 3 bases from J, with 14 bases between. This CDR3 contains 14 residues. Germline V lookup: CDR1 MNHEY, CDR2 SVGEGT. The CDR3 is CASRREEYYTEAFF. The CDR3 bases are TGTGCCAGCAGGAGGGAAGAGTATTACACTGAAGCTTTCTTT.

This clonotype was observed a handful of times. V gene TRBV24-1 combines with J gene TRBJ2-1, with D possibly matching TRBD2 (5 bases). V was shortened by 3 bases and J by 0 bases, with 11 bases between the two germline ends. Looked up from germline, CDR1 is KGHDR and CDR2 is SFDVKD. There are 16 residues in the CDR3. This CDR3 reads CATSDSYAGSYNEQFF. The CDR3 region has the DNA TGTGCCACCAGTGATAGCTATGCGGGCTCCTACAATGAGCAGTTCTTC.

The sample holds a few counts of this clonotype. This rearrangement joins TRBV7-2 to TRBJ2-6; no clear D gene. V was pared by 3 bases and J by 0 bases, with 6 bases between. The CDR3 is 15 amino acids. CDR1 is SGHTA, CDR2 FQGNSA, per germline. CDR3 sequence (DNA): TGTGCCAGCAGCTTCTTAAGCTCTGGGGCCAACGTCCTGACTTTC. It encodes CASSFLSSGANVLTF.

This clonotype was seen only a few times. The gene calls are TRBV29-1 and TRBJ2-3, with D maybe TRBD1 (5 bases). Germline V gives CDR1 SQVTM, CDR2 ANQGSEA. This CDR3 is built from 11 residues. V was trimmed by 5 bases and J by 4 bases, leaving 7 bases between them. CDR3 nucleotide sequence: TGCAGCGTTCAGGGATCAGATACGCAGTATTTT. The encoded protein is CSVQGSDTQYF.

The V and J genes are TRBV29-1 and TRBJ2-3, with 10 bases fitting TRBD2. This CDR3 region has 14 residues. After removal of 2 bases from V and 7 bases from J, the junction contained 6 bases not matched to a gene. Germline-derived CDR1 and CDR2 are SQVTM and ANQGSEA. The CDR3 protein is CSVESGGAGNTQYF. CDR3 nucleotides: TGCAGCGTTGAAAGCGGGGGGGCGGGAAATACGCAGTATTTT.

The chain links TRBV6-1 to TRBJ2-5; 7 bases agree with TRBD2. There are 16 residues in the CDR3. Losses at the gene ends were 2 bases for V and 3 bases for J; bases not matched to a gene: 9. CDR1 is MNHNS and CDR2 is SASEGT in the germline V gene. The DNA of the CDR3 is TGTGCCAGCAGTGAATGGTGGGAGGGAGTAAAAGAGACCCAGTACTTC. Translating gives CASSEWWEGVKETQYF.